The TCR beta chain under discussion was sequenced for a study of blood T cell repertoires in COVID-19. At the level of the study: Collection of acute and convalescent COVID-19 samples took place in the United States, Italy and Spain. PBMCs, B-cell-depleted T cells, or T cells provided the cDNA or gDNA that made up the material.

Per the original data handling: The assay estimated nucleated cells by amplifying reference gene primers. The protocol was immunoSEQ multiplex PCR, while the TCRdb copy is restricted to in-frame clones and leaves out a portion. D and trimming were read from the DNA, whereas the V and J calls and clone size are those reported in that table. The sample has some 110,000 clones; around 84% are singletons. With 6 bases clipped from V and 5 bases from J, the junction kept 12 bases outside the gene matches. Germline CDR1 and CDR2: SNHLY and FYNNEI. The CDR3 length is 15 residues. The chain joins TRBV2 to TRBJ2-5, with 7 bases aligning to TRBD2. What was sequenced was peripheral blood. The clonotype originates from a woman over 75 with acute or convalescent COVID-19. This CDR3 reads CASSQGGPVGETQYF. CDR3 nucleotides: TGTGCCAGCAGCCAGGGAGGGCCGGTTGGCGAGACCCAGTACTTC.